The present entry profiles one T cell receptor (beta chain) with its context. Its antigen remains unidentified. Here immunoSEQ multiplex PCR was the method, and the copy in TCRdb shows in-frame clones only, minus some. Here the sample spans 130,000 or so clones, 85% to 95% being singletons. The V end was cut by 4 bases, the J end by 6 bases, with 5 bases between. The CDR3 sequence is 12 residues long. Germline V gene lookup returns CDR1 SGHRS and CDR2 YFSETQ. The source of the sample is a study of T cell responses to AZD1222 COVID-19 vaccine. Study-wide points: Dominant CD4 TCR responses targeted spike regions 160-218 and 743-854.

This clonotype was sampled from an adult in good health. The sequencing here drew on peripheral blood, taken on day 0 of MenACWY control vaccination. The rearrangement links TRBV5-1 to TRBJ1-6, with no clear D. The CDR3 DNA is TGCGCCAGCAGCCCGGGTAATTCACCCCTCCACTTT. Translated, it gives CASSPGNSPLHF. Together with reference TRBV5-1 and TRBJ1-6, the CDR3 gives the full variable domain: KAGVTQTPRYLIKTRGQQVTLSCSPISGHRSVSWYQQTPGQGLQFLFEYFSETQRNKGNFPGRFSGRQFSNSRSEMNVSTLELGDSALYLCASSPGNSPLHFGNGTRLTVT.